Here is one T cell receptor (beta chain) with its context. CDR1 is SQVTM and CDR2 is ANQGSEA in the germline V gene. V lost 5 bases and J lost 1, with 11 bases in between. The CDR3 sequence is 13 residues long. This sample is drawn from a study of patients and donors after allogeneic stem cell transplantation. TCRdb used MiXCR to reprocess the RT-PCR reads, holding one entry per CDR3 protein. Seen here are approximately 220,000 distinct CDR3 sequences, about 37% observed once, and the top ten hold 11%. The specimen sequenced was blood, either unsorted or a sorted T cell fraction (not recorded which). This rearrangement joins TRBV29-1 to TRBJ1-1, with a weak D call TRBD1 (6 bases). The origin of this receptor is a human donor who was either an allogeneic HSCT recipient or a stem cell or donor lymphocyte infusion donor (not recorded which). It is not recorded whose cells these are; they may come from a transplant donor. CDR3 sequence: CSVRRGQNTEAFF. The CDR3 coding sequence is TGCAGCGTTCGCAGGGGCCAGAACACTGAAGCTTTCTTT. The whole variable domain, remainder taken from reference TRBV29-1 and TRBJ1-1, is SAVISQKPSRDICQRGTSLTIQCQVDSQVTMMFWYRQQPGQSLTLIATANQGSEATYESGFVIDKFPISRPNLTFSTLTVSNMSPEDSSIYLCSVRRGQNTEAFFGQGTRLTVV.